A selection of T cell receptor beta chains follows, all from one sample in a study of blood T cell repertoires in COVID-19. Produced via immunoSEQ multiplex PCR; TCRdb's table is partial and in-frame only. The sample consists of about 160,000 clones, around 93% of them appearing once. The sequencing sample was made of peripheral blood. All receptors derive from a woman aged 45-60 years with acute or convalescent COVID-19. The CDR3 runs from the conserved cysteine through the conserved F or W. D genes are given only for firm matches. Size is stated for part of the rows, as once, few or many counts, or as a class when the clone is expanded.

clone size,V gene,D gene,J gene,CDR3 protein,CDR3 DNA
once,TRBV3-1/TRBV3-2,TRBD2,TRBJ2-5,CASSQGRPGGQETQYF,TGTGCCAGCAGCCAAGGTCGTCCGGGGGGGCAGGAGACCCAGTACTTC
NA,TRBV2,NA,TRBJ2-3,CASSWDTRLTDTQYF,TGTGCCAGCAGCTGGGACACAAGATTGACAGATACGCAGTATTTT
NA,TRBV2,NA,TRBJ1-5,CASSSDGNNQPQHF,TGTGCCAGCAGTTCCGACGGGAACAATCAGCCCCAGCATTTT
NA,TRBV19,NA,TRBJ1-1,CATGINTEAFF,TGTGCCACCGGGATAAACACTGAAGCTTTCTTT
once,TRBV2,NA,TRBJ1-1,CASSARGGNTEAFF,TGTGCCAGCAGTGCCCGCGGGGGGAACACTGAAGCTTTCTTT
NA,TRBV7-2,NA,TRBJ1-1,CASSLGRVGTEAFF,TGTGCCAGCAGCTTAGGCAGGGTCGGCACTGAAGCTTTCTTT
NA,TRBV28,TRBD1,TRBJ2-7,CASSDGTGGSYEQYF,TGTGCCAGCAGTGACGGGACAGGGGGCTCCTACGAGCAGTACTTC
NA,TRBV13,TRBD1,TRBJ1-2,CASSTRQGIFGYTF,TGTGCCAGCAGCACGAGACAGGGGATTTTTGGCTACACCTTC
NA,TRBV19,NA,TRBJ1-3,CASSMTENSGNTIYF,TGTGCCAGTAGTATGACGGAGAACTCTGGAAACACCATATATTTT
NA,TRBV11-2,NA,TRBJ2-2,CASTQRTGANTGELFF,TGTGCCAGCACGCAAAGGACGGGGGCGAACACCGGGGAGCTGTTTTTT
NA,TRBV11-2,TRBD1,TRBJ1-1,CASSLIGTAYTEAFF,TGTGCCAGCAGCCTAATCGGGACAGCCTACACTGAAGCTTTCTTT
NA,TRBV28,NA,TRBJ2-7,CASSLISDEQYF,TGTGCCAGCAGTTTAATCTCGGACGAGCAGTACTTC
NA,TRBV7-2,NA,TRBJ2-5,CASSLEAGGKAQYF,TGTGCCAGCAGCTTAGAGGCAGGGGGGAAGGCCCAGTACTTC
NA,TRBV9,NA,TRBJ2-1,CASSGLQGSSYNEQFF,TGTGCCAGCAGCGGCCTCCAGGGGAGCTCCTACAATGAGCAGTTCTTC
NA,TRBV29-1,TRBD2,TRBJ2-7,CSVDPGEGQYF,TGCAGCGTAGATCCTGGGGAGGGGCAGTACTTC
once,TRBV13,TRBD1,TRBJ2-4,CASSRRTGQLDIQYF,TGTGCCAGCAGCAGACGGACAGGGCAGTTAGACATTCAGTACTTC
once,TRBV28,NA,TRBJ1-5,CASSREGGGNQPQHF,TGTGCCTCAAGTCGCGAGGGTGGGGGCAATCAGCCCCAGCATTTT
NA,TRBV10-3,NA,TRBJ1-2,CAISETGANGYTF,TGTGCCATCAGTGAGACAGGCGCTAATGGCTACACCTTC
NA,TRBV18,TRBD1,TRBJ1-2,CASPGRQGEYGYTF,TGTGCCAGCCCAGGTAGACAGGGAGAGTATGGCTACACCTTC
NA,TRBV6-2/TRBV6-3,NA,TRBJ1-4,CASSYLFRSRNEKLFF,TGTGCCAGCAGTTACCTATTTCGGTCTCGTAATGAAAAACTGTTTTTT
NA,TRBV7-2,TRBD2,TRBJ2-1,CASRVPSGGVYNEQFF,TGTGCCAGCAGAGTGCCTAGCGGGGGGGTTTACAATGAGCAGTTCTTC
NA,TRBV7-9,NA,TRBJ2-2,CASSRGTNTGELFF,TGTGCCAGCAGCCGGGGGACGAACACCGGGGAGCTGTTTTTT
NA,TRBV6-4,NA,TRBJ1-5,CARGGVGSNQPQHF,TGTGCCAGAGGAGGGGTGGGTAGCAATCAGCCCCAGCATTTT
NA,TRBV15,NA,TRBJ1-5,CATSRGGYSNQPQHF,TGTGCCACCAGCCGTGGGGGGTATAGCAATCAGCCCCAGCATTTT
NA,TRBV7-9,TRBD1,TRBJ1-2,CASSLLPRGVEYGYTF,TGTGCCAGCAGCTTGCTCCCCAGGGGGGTGGAATATGGCTACACCTTC
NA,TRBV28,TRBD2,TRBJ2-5,CASSLWGGAQETQYF,TGTGCCAGCAGTTTATGGGGAGGGGCACAGGAGACCCAGTACTTC
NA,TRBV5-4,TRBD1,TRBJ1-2,CASSFFGTDGYTF,TGTGCCAGCAGCTTTTTCGGGACAGATGGCTACACCTTC
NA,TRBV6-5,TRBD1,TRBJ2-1,CASSYVGTGGRDEQFF,TGTGCCAGCAGCTACGTGGGGACAGGGGGTCGGGATGAGCAGTTCTTC
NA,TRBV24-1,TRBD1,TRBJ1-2,CATSDRTGVDGYTF,TGTGCCACCAGTGATCGAACAGGGGTTGATGGCTACACCTTC
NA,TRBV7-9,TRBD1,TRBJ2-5,CASSAGTGGETQYF,TGTGCCAGCAGCGCCGGGACAGGGGGAGAGACCCAGTACTTC
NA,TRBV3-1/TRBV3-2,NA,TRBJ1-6,CASSQRGNSPLHF,TGTGCCAGCAGCCAACGGGGGAATTCACCCCTCCACTTT
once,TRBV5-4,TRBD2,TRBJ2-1,CASSAGTSGTNEQFF,TGTGCCAGCAGCGCCGGGACTAGCGGGACTAATGAGCAGTTCTTC